These 25 T cell receptor beta chains were all obtained from the same sample, sequenced in a study of OX40 agonist ivuxolimab in advanced cancers. Here immunoSEQ multiplex PCR was the method, and the copy in TCRdb shows in-frame clones only, minus some. The repertoire has tens of thousands of clones, approximately 83% of them found once; the top ten carry about 3.1%. The sample was CD4+ or CD8+ T cells sorted from blood, taken in a trial of the OX40 agonist ivuxolimab. These receptors all come from an adult with an advanced solid tumor such as melanoma, head and neck, liver or kidney cancer.

This chain connects TRBV6-5 to TRBJ2-7; D gene ambiguous. Germline CDR1 and CDR2: MNHEY and SVGAGI. V shed 5 bases and J shed 5 bases, with 16 bases lying between them. This CDR3 is 14 amino acids long. The chain's CDR3 is CASSEVVAGDEQYF. CDR3 coding DNA: TGTGCCAGCAGTGAAGTGGTGGCTGGGGACGAGCAGTACTTC.

The gene calls are TRBV6-1 and TRBJ1-5; D possibly corresponds to TRBD1 (5 bases). The CDR3 is 14 residues long. Germline assignment: CDR1 MNHNS and CDR2 SASEGT. The V end lost 3 bases, the J end lost 4 bases, and 10 bases lay between the germline ends. CDR3 loop: CASSDQGPNQPQHF. CDR3 in DNA: TGTGCCAGCAGTGATCAGGGCCCAAATCAGCCCCAGCATTTT.

This clone was observed a single time. The chain carries TRBV7-9 and TRBJ1-2; tentative D call: TRBD1 (5 bases). V shed 5 bases and J shed 6 bases, with 22 bases lying between them. Per germline, CDR1 SEHNR and CDR2 FQNEAQ (reference sequence). The CDR3 length is 16 residues. The CDR3 DNA sequence: TGTGCCAGCAGCCCCGAGGCAGGGAAGTTCTGGGATGGCTACACCTTC. It translates to CASSPEAGKFWDGYTF.

The rearrangement uses TRBV10-2 and TRBJ1-4; D gene unclear. V shed 3 bases and J shed 4 bases, with 9 bases lying between them. CDR3 length: 14 residues. Germline lookup yields CDR1 WSHSY and CDR2 SAAADI. CDR3 residues: CASSDRNLNEKLFF. In DNA, the CDR3 is TGCGCCAGCAGTGACCGGAACCTTAATGAAAAACTGTTTTTT.

This clone occurred a few times. The rearrangement joins TRBV2 to TRBJ2-1; 9 nucleotides align to TRBD2. After removal of 5 bases from V and 5 bases from J, the junction contained 7 bases not matched to a gene. The CDR3 runs 15 residues. The V gene's germline CDR1 is SNHLY and CDR2 FYNNEI. Here the CDR3 reads CASSLRAGGHNEQFF. DNA for the CDR3: TGTGCCAGCAGTCTCCGAGCGGGAGGACACAATGAGCAGTTCTTC.

The chain links TRBV7-6 to TRBJ2-3; 7 bases align to TRBD2. Unmatched junction bases numbered 7, after V lost 1 base and J lost 0 bases. CDR3 length equals 17 residues. Germline V CDR1 and CDR2: SGHVS, FNYEAQ. The CDR3 DNA reads TGTGCCAGCAGCTTAGACGGCGGGGGAGCTAGCACAGATACGCAGTATTTT. It translates to CASSLDGGGASTDTQYF. The full variable domain, completed using reference TRBV7-6 and TRBJ2-3, is GAGVSQSPRYKVTKRGQDVALRCDPISGHVSLYWYRQALGQGPEFLTYFNYEAQQDKSGLPNDRFSAERPEGSISTLTIQRTEQRDSAMYRCASSLDGGGASTDTQYFGPGTRLTVL.

The chain recombines TRBV6-1 with TRBJ1-5, with a possible D match to TRBD1 (5 bases). CDR3 length equals 17 residues. Deletions cut 4 bases from V and 0 bases from J, with 16 bases between. Germline V gene lookup returns CDR1 MNHNS and CDR2 SASEGT. Here the CDR3 DNA reads TGTGCCAGCAGTGCACTCGGGGCCCCTTATAGCAATCAGCCCCAGCATTTT. Translated, it gives CASSALGAPYSNQPQHF.

CDR3 protein: CATSRERIGQERGYTF. The CDR3, as DNA: TGTGCCACCAGCAGAGAAAGGATTGGACAGGAGAGGGGCTACACCTTC. This rearrangement joins TRBV15 to TRBJ1-2; 7 positions match TRBD1. The trim removed 0 bases at V and 8 bases at J, leaving 12 bases unmatched. From germline, CDR1 is LNHNV and CDR2 YYDKDF (reference sequence). This CDR3 region has 16 residues.

The gene calls are TRBV19 and TRBJ2-3, with TRBD2 matching over 12 bases. The germline CDR1 and CDR2 sequences are LNHDA and SQIVND (reference sequence). With V trimmed by 10 bases and J by 4 bases, 6 bases remained unmatched. The CDR3 is made up of 14 amino acids. Here the CDR3 reads CATRTSGVPDTQYF. CDR3 nucleotides: TGTGCCACCAGGACTAGCGGGGTACCAGATACGCAGTATTTT. Using reference TRBV19 and TRBJ2-3 for the parts outside the CDR3, the full variable domain is DGGITQSPKYLFRKEGQNVTLSCEQNLNHDAMYWYRQDPGQGLRLIYYSQIVNDFQKGDIAEGYSVSREKKESFPLTVTSAQKNPTAFYLCATRTSGVPDTQYFGPGTRLTVL.

The chain employs TRBV6-5 and TRBJ2-1, with D possibly being TRBD2 (5 bases). Germline V lookup: CDR1 MNHEY, CDR2 SVGAGI. V dropped 5 bases and J dropped 4 bases, with 15 bases sitting between them. CDR3 length: 15 residues. CDR3 bases: TGTGCCAGCAGTGGGCCGGGGAGTAAATACAATGAGCAGTTCTTC. The encoded protein is CASSGPGSKYNEQFF.

The gene calls are TRBV2 and TRBJ1-5; 8 nucleotides match TRBD1. The CDR3 contains 15 residues. V lost 1 base and J lost 2; bases outside the gene matches: 1. Germline V gives CDR1 SNHLY, CDR2 FYNNEI. CDR3 in amino acids: CASSEETGGNQPQHF. The CDR3 bases are TGTGCCAGCAGTGAAGAGACAGGGGGCAATCAGCCCCAGCATTTT.

The chain recombines TRBV19 with TRBJ2-1; D is unresolved. The CDR3 covers 11 residues. In germline, CDR1 is LNHDA, CDR2 SQIVND (reference sequence). Trimming shortened V by 8 bases and J by 13 bases, and 15 bases separated the two germline ends. The chain's CDR3 is CASSRWSDQFF. CDR3 coding DNA: TGTGCCAGTTCGCGATGGTCTGATCAGTTCTTC.

This CDR3 is CASSPGGGRVNTEAFF. The CDR3, as DNA: TGCGCCAGCAGCCCCGGCGGGGGCAGGGTAAACACTGAAGCTTTCTTT. The genes are TRBV5-1 and TRBJ1-1, with D possibly matching TRBD1 (6 bases). Germline assignment: CDR1 SGHRS and CDR2 YFSETQ. V lost 4 bases and J 2 bases, leaving 18 bases between the germline ends. There are 16 residues in the CDR3.

The chain's CDR3 is CASQGAKVDEQYF. CDR3 bases: TGTGCCAGCCAAGGGGCCAAGGTGGACGAGCAGTACTTC. J is TRBJ2-7 and V is TRBV18; possible D gene TRBD1, 5 bases. The V gene lost 8 bases and the J gene lost 5 bases, with 16 bases spanning the gap. This CDR3 is built from 13 residues. The germline CDR1 and CDR2 sequences are KGHSH and LQKENI.

The rearrangement uses TRBV20-1 and TRBJ1-1; maybe TRBD1 (6 bases). The CDR3 covers 11 residues. Germline V gene data show CDR1 as DFQATT and CDR2 as SNEGSKA (reference sequence). Trimming pared 4 bases from V and 10 bases from J, leaving 13 bases between. CDR3 protein: CSATRDTRAFF. The CDR3 region has the DNA TGCAGTGCTACCCGGGACACCCGAGCTTTCTTT.

The chain is built from TRBV5-5 and TRBJ2-6, with D possibly TRBD2 on 5 matching bases. Deletions cut 4 bases from V and 0 bases from J, with 11 bases between. This CDR3 has 16 amino acids. In germline, CDR1 is SGHKS, CDR2 YYEKEE (reference sequence). This chain's CDR3 is CASSPEAASGANVLTF. CDR3 nucleotide sequence: TGTGCCAGCAGCCCGGAGGCAGCCTCTGGGGCCAACGTCCTGACTTTC.

In DNA, the CDR3 is TGTGCCAGTTCAATGACAGGTTGGGATCAGCCCCAGCATTTT. Amino acids: CASSMTGWDQPQHF. This chain connects TRBV28 to TRBJ1-5, with D possibly TRBD1 on 6 matching bases. Germline CDR1 is MDHEN and CDR2 is SYDVKM. The CDR3 sequence is 14 residues long. Trimming shortened V by 9 bases and J by 5 bases, and 17 bases separated the two germline ends.

The gene calls are TRBV30 and TRBJ2-3; 8 bases match TRBD2. J lost 8 bases, V lost 2 bases, and 6 bases had no gene match. The CDR3 loop spans 13 amino acids. CDR1 and CDR2 from the germline V gene are GTSNPN and SVGIG (reference sequence). Written as DNA, the CDR3 is TGTGCCTGGAGTCCGACTAGCGTTGGTACGCAGTATTTT. Translated: CAWSPTSVGTQYF.

The rearrangement joins TRBV2 to TRBJ2-3; TRBD1 matches 7 bases. The CDR3 runs to 15 residues. Germline values: CDR1 SNHLY, CDR2 FYNNEI. Trimming took 6 bases from V and 1 from J; bases not matched to a gene: 7. For the CDR3, the DNA is TGTGCCAGCAGCCTGGACGGACAGGGCACAGATACGCAGTATTTT. Amino acid sequence: CASSLDGQGTDTQYF.

The chain links TRBV5-1 to TRBJ1-2; 7 bases match TRBD1. The V and J ends lost 4 bases and 6 bases, in that order; junction bases with no gene match: 12. The CDR3 contains 15 residues. The germline V gene encodes CDR1 SGHRS and CDR2 YFSETQ. The CDR3 DNA follows: TGCGCCAGCAGCGCGAAGCCCGGGACAGAAGATGGCTACACCTTC. Residues: CASSAKPGTEDGYTF.

The chain links TRBV7-2 to TRBJ2-2; D is unresolved. The CDR3 runs to 16 residues. V gave up 4 bases and J gave up 1 base, with 13 bases separating them. Germline V gene lookup returns CDR1 SGHTA and CDR2 FQGNSA. This chain's CDR3 is CASSSSQRRNTGELFF. For the CDR3, the DNA is TGTGCCAGCAGCTCCAGCCAACGCCGGAACACCGGGGAGCTGTTTTTT. The full variable domain, its missing parts supplied by reference TRBV7-2 and TRBJ2-2, is GAGVSQSPSNKVTEKGKDVELRCDPISGHTALYWYRQSLGQGLEFLIYFQGNSAPDKSGLPSDRFSAERTGGSVSTLTIQRTQQEDSAVYLCASSSSQRRNTGELFFGEGSRLTVL.

The chain employs TRBV7-9 and TRBJ2-1, with 9 nucleotides matching TRBD1. This CDR3 contains 15 residues. V shed 4 bases, J shed 4 bases, and the junction held 5 bases outside the gene matches. The V gene's germline CDR1 is SEHNR and CDR2 FQNEAQ (reference sequence). The DNA for the CDR3 is TGTGCCAGCAGCTCCCCTGACAGGGGGTACAATGAGCAGTTCTTC. Translation: CASSSPDRGYNEQFF.

The chain uses TRBV19 and TRBJ2-3, with 7 bases that match TRBD1. This CDR3 comprises 15 residues. From germline, CDR1 is LNHDA and CDR2 SQIVND (reference sequence). J gave up 4 bases and V 4 bases, and 8 bases lay outside the gene matches. The CDR3 reads CASSTRQGRADTQYF. CDR3 nucleotide sequence: TGTGCCAGTAGTACCCGACAGGGAAGGGCAGATACGCAGTATTTT.

This clone was picked up a small number of times. This sequence joins TRBV5-1 and TRBJ2-7; 7 bases fit TRBD1. V was clipped by 3 bases and J by 6 bases; unmatched bases: 6. Germline CDR1 reads SGHRS; CDR2 reads YFSETQ. The CDR3 runs 13 residues. The CDR3 loop reads CASSSGTDGEQYF. CDR3 bases: TGCGCCAGCAGCTCCGGGACAGACGGCGAGCAGTACTTC.

The chain links TRBV28 to TRBJ2-3; 7 bases line up with TRBD2. This CDR3 has 14 amino acids. The V gene end was trimmed by 10 bases and the J gene end by 2 bases; junction bases not matched to a gene: 9. Germline loops: CDR1 MDHEN, CDR2 SYDVKM. Written as DNA, the CDR3 is TGTGCCAATTCAGCGGGATCCGTCACAGATACGCAGTATTTT. This gives the protein CANSAGSVTDTQYF. Variable domain in full (rest from reference TRBV28 and TRBJ2-3): DVKVTQSSRYLVKRTGEKVFLECVQDMDHENMFWYRQDPGLGLRLIYFSYDVKMKEKGDIPEGYSVSREKKERFSLILESASTNQTSMYLCANSAGSVTDTQYFGPGTRLTVL.